The next 8 T cell receptor beta chains were all read from a single sample in a study of blood T cell repertoires in COVID-19. Clones were sequenced by immunoSEQ multiplex PCR, and TCRdb holds only the in-frame ones, with some missing. The sample carries 100,000 to 120,000 clones, nearly 90% recorded once. The sample was peripheral blood. The source of these receptors is a human donor in a cohort sampled during active COVID-19.

J is TRBJ2-1 and V is TRBV9; TRBD2 matches at 8 bases. The germline V gene has CDR1 SGDLS and CDR2 YYNGEE. The CDR3 covers 15 residues. V lost 3 bases to trimming and J lost 8 bases; unmatched junction nucleotides: 10. CDR3 nucleotides: TGTGCCAGCAGCGCGGGGACTAGGGTAGTCGATGAGCAGTTCTTC. Residues: CASSAGTRVVDEQFF.

This clone was counted once. This chain links TRBV14 with TRBJ2-1; 7 bases agree with TRBD2. In germline, CDR1 is SGHDN, CDR2 FVKESK. The length of the CDR3 is 17 residues. The trim removed 1 base at V and 7 bases at J, leaving 13 bases unmatched. The CDR3, as DNA: TGTGCCAGCAGCCAAGTGATCAGGACTAGTGGGGTAAATGAGCAGTTCTTC. It translates to CASSQVIRTSGVNEQFF.

The chain has TRBV5-6 and TRBJ1-1; TRBD1 matches at 7 bases. The CDR3 extends over 15 amino acids. Germline CDR1 and CDR2: SGHDT and YYEEEE. V lost 0 bases, J lost 5 bases, and 7 bases stayed unmatched. CDR3: CASSLVEGALTEAFF. The CDR3 coding sequence is TGTGCCAGCAGCTTGGTTGAGGGGGCGCTGACTGAAGCTTTCTTT.

The V gene is TRBV4-3, the J gene TRBJ2-3; D may be TRBD2 (5 bases). The V gene lost 4 bases and the J gene lost 8 bases, with 10 bases spanning the gap. The CDR3 length is 12 residues. Germline loops: CDR1 LGHNA, CDR2 YSLEER. Written as DNA, the CDR3 is TGCGCCAGCAGCCGCCAAGGAGGTACGCAGTATTTT. Its translation is CASSRQGGTQYF.

The DNA of the CDR3 is TGTGCCAGCAGCCAAGGTTTGCCGCAACAGGGCTACACCTTC. Translating gives CASSQGLPQQGYTF. The chain combines TRBV3-1 (or the pseudogene TRBV3-2) with TRBJ1-2; D gene ambiguous. Per germline, CDR1 LGHDT and CDR2 YNNKEL (reference sequence). The CDR3 is 14 amino acids. The V gene lost 1 base and the J gene lost 8 bases, with 14 bases spanning the gap.

The chain is built from TRBV19 and TRBJ2-2; 9 bases fit TRBD2. Trimming removed 5 bases from V and 1 base from J; junction bases left unmatched: 20. This CDR3 comprises 21 residues. Germline CDR1 and CDR2: LNHDA and SQIVND (reference sequence). Here the CDR3 DNA reads TGTGCCAGTAGTTCCCTCGGGGGACAAGCGGGGGGTCACGTGAACACCGGGGAGCTGTTTTTT. Its protein product is CASSSLGGQAGGHVNTGELFF.

V gene TRBV30 combines with J gene TRBJ2-7; the D gene is possibly TRBD1 (6 bases). The CDR3 has 14 residues. Germline CDR1 and CDR2: GTSNPN and SVGIG (reference sequence). Between the trimmed V and J ends, which lost 2 bases and 2 bases, there was a span of 13 bases. The CDR3 coding sequence is TGTGCCTGGAGTTCCCCTACAGGGACCTACGAGCAGTACTTC. Protein: CAWSSPTGTYEQYF.

The V and J genes are TRBV9 and TRBJ2-2, with 7 positions matching TRBD1. CDR3 length equals 16 residues. Germline values: CDR1 SGDLS, CDR2 YYNGEE. With 0 bases clipped from V and 4 bases from J, the junction kept 6 bases outside the gene matches. CDR3 sequence (DNA): TGTGCCAGCAGCGTAGTCCCCGGGACAGCCACCGGGGAGCTGTTTTTT. Amino acid sequence: CASSVVPGTATGELFF. The complete variable domain, with remaining parts taken from reference TRBV9 and TRBJ2-2, reads DSGVTQTPKHLITATGQRVTLRCSPRSGDLSVYWYQQSLDQGLQFLIQYYNGEERAKGNILERFSAQQFPDLHSELNLSSLELGDSALYFCASSVVPGTATGELFFGEGSRLTVL.